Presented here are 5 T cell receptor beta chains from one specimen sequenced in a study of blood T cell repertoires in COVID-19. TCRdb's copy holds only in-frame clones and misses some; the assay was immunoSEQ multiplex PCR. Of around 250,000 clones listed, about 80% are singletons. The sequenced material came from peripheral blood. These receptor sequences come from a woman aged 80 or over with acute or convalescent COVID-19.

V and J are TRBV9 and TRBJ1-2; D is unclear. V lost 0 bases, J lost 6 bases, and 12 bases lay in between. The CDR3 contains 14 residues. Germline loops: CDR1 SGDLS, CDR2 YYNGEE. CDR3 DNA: TGTGCCAGCAGCGTAGGGAGGGTTAAGGATGGCTACACCTTC. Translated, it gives CASSVGRVKDGYTF.

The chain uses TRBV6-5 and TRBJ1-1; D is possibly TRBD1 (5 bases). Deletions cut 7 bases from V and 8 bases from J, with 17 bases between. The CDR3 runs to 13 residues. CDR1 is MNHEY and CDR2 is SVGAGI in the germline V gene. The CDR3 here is CASINLGGLEAFF. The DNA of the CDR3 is TGTGCCAGCATCAATTTGGGGGGGTTGGAAGCTTTCTTT.

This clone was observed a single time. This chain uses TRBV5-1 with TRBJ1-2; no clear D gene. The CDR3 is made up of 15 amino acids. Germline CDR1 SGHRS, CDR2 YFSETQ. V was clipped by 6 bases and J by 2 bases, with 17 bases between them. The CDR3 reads CASKLASGRNYGYTF. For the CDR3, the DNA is TGCGCCAGCAAACTTGCGTCAGGAAGGAACTATGGCTACACCTTC.

CDR3 in DNA: TGCAGCGTTGAAACCCAGGCAGGGGGCAACTACGAGCAGTACTTC. This sequence encodes CSVETQAGGNYEQYF. J is TRBJ2-7 and V is TRBV29-1, with TRBD1 identical over 8 bases. CDR3 length equals 15 residues. With 2 bases clipped from V and 3 bases from J, the junction kept 9 bases outside the gene matches. Per the germline V gene, CDR1 is SQVTM and CDR2 is ANQGSEA.

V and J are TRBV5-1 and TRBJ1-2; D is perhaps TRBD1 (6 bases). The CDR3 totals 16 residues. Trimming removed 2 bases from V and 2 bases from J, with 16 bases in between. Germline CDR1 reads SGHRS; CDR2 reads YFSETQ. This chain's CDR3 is CASSFGQGNLNYGYTF. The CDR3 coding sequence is TGCGCCAGCAGCTTTGGTCAGGGGAACCTGAACTATGGCTACACCTTC. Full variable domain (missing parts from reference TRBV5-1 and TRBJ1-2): KAGVTQTPRYLIKTRGQQVTLSCSPISGHRSVSWYQQTPGQGLQFLFEYFSETQRNKGNFPGRFSGRQFSNSRSEMNVSTLELGDSALYLCASSFGQGNLNYGYTFGSGTRLTVV.